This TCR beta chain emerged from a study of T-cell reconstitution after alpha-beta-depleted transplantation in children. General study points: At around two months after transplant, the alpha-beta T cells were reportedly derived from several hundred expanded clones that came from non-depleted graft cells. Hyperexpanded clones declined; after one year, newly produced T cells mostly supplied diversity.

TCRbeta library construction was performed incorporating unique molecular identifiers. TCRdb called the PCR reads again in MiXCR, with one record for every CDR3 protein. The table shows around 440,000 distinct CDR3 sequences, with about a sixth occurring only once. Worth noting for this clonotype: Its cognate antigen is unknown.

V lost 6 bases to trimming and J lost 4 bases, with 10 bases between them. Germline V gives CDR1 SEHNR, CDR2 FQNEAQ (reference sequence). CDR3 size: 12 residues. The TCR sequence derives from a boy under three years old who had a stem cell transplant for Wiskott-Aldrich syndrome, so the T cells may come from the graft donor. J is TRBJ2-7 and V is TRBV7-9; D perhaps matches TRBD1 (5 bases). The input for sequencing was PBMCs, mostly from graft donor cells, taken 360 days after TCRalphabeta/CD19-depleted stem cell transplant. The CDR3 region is CASRGHEYEQYF. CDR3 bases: TGTGCCAGCAGGGGGCACGAGTACGAGCAGTACTTC.